The clone carrying this TCR beta chain was counted many times. This CDR3 region has 14 residues. V lost 3 bases to trimming and J lost 3 bases; unmatched junction nucleotides: 4. Germline V lookup: CDR1 SEHNR, CDR2 FQNEAQ (reference sequence). These data originate in a study of T cells in Graves' hyperthyroidism and ophthalmopathy. Authors of the study amplified TCR beta CDR3 regions from RNA transcripts. First-round RT-PCR with HTBI primers amplified the TCR CDR3 region. TCRdb itself ran the multiplex PCR reads through MiXCR, one entry per CDR3 protein. This table has approximately 610,000 distinct CDR3 sequences, approximately 14% appearing once.

Material: blood. The sequence derives from a middle-aged woman with Graves' ophthalmopathy. The chain links TRBV7-9 to TRBJ1-2; TRBD1 matches 7 bases. The chain's CDR3 is CASSLTGLDYGYTF. The DNA of the CDR3 is TGTGCCAGCAGCTTGACAGGGTTGGACTATGGCTACACCTTC.